This TCR beta chain was observed in a study of T cell responses to AZD1222 COVID-19 vaccine. Study-wide findings and caveats: The study found Spike-specific TCR breadth and depth rose after two AZD1222 doses. Variant regions that are unmutated are reportedly the target of nearly half of spike-specific TCRs. Clonal diversity may have been underestimated in mostly white British donors.

The germline CDR1 and CDR2 sequences are SNHLY and FYNNEI. V lost 1 base to trimming and J lost 5 bases; unmatched junction nucleotides: 9. CDR3 size: 17 residues. This clone is medium-sized. The antigen is undetermined. The protocol was immunoSEQ multiplex PCR, while the TCRdb copy is restricted to in-frame clones and leaves out a portion. The data contain around 150,000 clones, approximately 90% of them singletons. Sequenced here: peripheral blood, sampled on day 0 of AZD1222 vaccination. The receptor comes from an adult in good health. The V call is TRBV2, the J call TRBJ1-5, with TRBD1 matching 9 bases. The CDR3 DNA sequence: TGTGCCAGCAGTGAAGGTTGGGACAGGGACCCTGATCAGCCCCAGCATTTT. Protein sequence: CASSEGWDRDPDQPQHF.